This TCR beta chain was sequenced during a study of T cell repertoires in cytomegalovirus infection (dated 2019 in TCRdb). With respect to the entire study: The peptide stimulations were aimed at well-studied HLA-B-restricted epitopes as well as recently identified HLA-C-restricted CMV epitopes, whose presentation resists viral immunomodulation. Donor HLA type was relevant to the analysis, as public TCR beta signatures indicated carriage of CMV infection together with the matching HLA type.

Trimming takes 1 base from V and 7 bases from J, and the germline ends sit 13 bases apart. Taken from cysteine to phenylalanine, the CDR3 has 14 residues. The only DNA kept is the CDR3, 42 bases in frame from the first base. As encoded in the germline V gene, CDR1 is MGHRA while CDR2 is YSYEKL. A remark on this clonotype: Its antigen is not yet known. Nothing much larger sits one base from this clone, and base qualities are not available.

TCRdb shows the sequencer as Illumina HiSeq 1500. TCRdb itself trimmed the public reads at Q25 with fastp, ran MiXCR and retained productive beta chains. Records with the same CDR3 protein are collapsed into one entry carrying the most frequent genes and DNA. Within this sample are 800,000 to 950,000 distinct CDR3 sequences, with approximately 32% of them counted one time only. The biggest ten clones account for around 12% of the sample. In light of the paper, this sample's treatment or condition label describes: in vitro stimulation with specific CMV peptide epitopes to enrich CMV-specific T cells. Study-level results and caveats: The ex vivo response was dominated by HLA-C-restricted CMV-specific TCR beta clonotypes, which also provided the single most frequent clonotype in two of eight donors. In both this cohort and an independent roughly 350-donor cohort, the cumulative frequency of public TCR beta family members distinguished carriers of CMV infection plus the relevant HLA type.

Sequencing was performed on cultured CD8+ T cells from PBMCs, taken from culture after CMV antigen stimulation. This clonotype was obtained from a human donor in good health (CMV status not recorded). Some clones in this sample may be carry-over from other donors' samples. The V gene is TRBV4-1 and the J gene is TRBJ1-1; no D segment can be confidently identified. The CDR3 region reads CASSQAIRGFEAFF. The nucleotide sequence is TGCGCCAGCAGCCAAGCTATCAGAGGGTTTGAAGCTTTCTTT.